This entry concerns a single T cell receptor beta chain. Its antigen remains unidentified. The sample holds no much larger clone one base away, and base qualities are not on file. The data belong to a study of Ad26.COV2.S vaccination and SARS-CoV-2 variants (dated by TCRdb to the early 2020s). Study-level background: Donors in the vaccine arm were drawn from COV1001, a phase I-IIa trial of Ad26.COV2.S in healthy adults that was multicentre, randomized, double-blind and placebo-controlled. Ad26.COV2.S was administered intramuscularly at 5 x 10^10 or 1 x 10^11 viral particles, either as a single shot or as two shots given 56 days apart. TCRbeta repertoire sequencing was used to assess the specificity and breadth of SARS-CoV-2-reactive T cell receptors after Ad26.COV2.S vaccination. A total of approximately 32 samples were included in the TCR-sequenced set, comprising around 19 Ad26.COV2.S vaccine recipients, 5 placebo recipients and 8 SARS-CoV-2 convalescent individuals. Trial participants were randomized into five groups of five, in which low-dose or high-dose Ad26.COV2.S was given once or twice, or placebo was given on both occasions. Blinding of investigators to trial group allocation was maintained during experiments and outcome assessment. What the authors observed across the whole study: Ad26.COV2.S recipients had higher spike-specific TCR breadth than placebo recipients (P = 0.0014). Comparable non-spike TCR breadth was observed between vaccine and placebo recipients, consistent with only spike being contained in the vaccine. According to the authors, total T cell responses may have been underestimated by the TCR breadth and depth analyses. Substantial breadth of spike-specific CD8+ and CD4+ T cell responses was reported after vaccination. The study lacked the statistical power to compare responses across vaccine doses or regimens.

The immunoSEQ Assay was the method used to sequence TCRbeta CDR3 regions. After extraction, genomic DNA underwent amplification by bias-controlled multiplex PCR, followed by high-throughput sequencing. The authors processed their data as follows. Collapsing and filtering of sequences were performed to quantify the absolute abundance of each unique TCRbeta CDR3 region. T cell fraction was estimated by normalizing TCRbeta template counts to usable DNA, which was measured by amplifying reference genes present in all nucleated cells. Repertoire TCRs were annotated as SARS-CoV-2-specific when V gene, CDR3 amino acid sequence and J gene were exactly matched to a known reactive TCR set. The reference SARS-CoV-2 TCR set was derived from MIRA and filtered for enrichment in COVID-19-positive ImmuneCODE repertoires, a step that removed public or cross-reactive TCRs. Drawing on the MIRA antigens, annotated TCRs were analysed further at the level of specific ORF or position within ORF. Breadth was defined as the number of annotated unique rearrangements divided by the total number of unique productive rearrangements, and depth was defined as the summed frequency of the annotated unique rearrangements. Group comparisons of TCR breadth used two-sided Wilcoxon rank-sum tests. Sourced from immuneACCESS, this table was stored by TCRdb with only in-frame sequences that have V and J called. A share of the clones is absent; for the studies checked, an unresolved V gene accounts for under half, and the remainder has no known explanation. V and J calls and clone size are those listed in that table; D and trimming were worked out from the DNA. Across this sample there are fewer than 500,000 clones, with about nine tenths seen only once. Clones ranked in the top ten supply more than 9% of the sample.

Per the publication, the treatment or condition label means: about 20 received Ad26.COV2.S at low or high dose, single or two shots; roughly five received placebo; per-sample allocation not given. Repertoires of vaccine and placebo recipients were sequenced from samples taken on day 63 after the first injection. In Cohort 1b, around 25 adults aged 18-55 years were enrolled at a single site in Boston, USA, between 29 July and 7 August 2020. Ad26.COV2.S consisted of a replication-incompetent adenovirus type 26 vector by which a prefusion-stabilized SARS-CoV-2 spike protein from the original Wuhan strain was expressed. Relative to germline, V is 6 bases shorter and J is 1 base shorter, with 15 bases between their ends. The CDR3 starts with the cysteine, ends with the phenylalanine, and has 15 residues. Just CDR3 DNA is preserved here, 45 bases in frame from base 1. The germline V gene provides CDR1 MNHEY and CDR2 SVGEGT.

The source material was peripheral blood, sampled in a trial of Ad26.COV2.S vaccine versus placebo. The sequence was collected from a person aged 18-60 years who received the Ad26.COV2.S COVID-19 vaccine or a placebo. The chain is assembled from TRBV6-2 or TRBV6-3 and TRBJ1-1; D gene: possibly TRBD1, on 6 matching bases. The DNA is as follows: TGTGCCAGCAGCAGCCCAGGGGCGGGGAACACTGAAGCTTTCTTT. Its product reads: CASSSPGAGNTEAFF.